This TCR beta chain is drawn from a study of T cells in Graves' hyperthyroidism and ophthalmopathy. Germline V lookup: CDR1 DFQATT, CDR2 SNEGSKA (reference sequence). The CDR3 is made up of 16 amino acids. V lost 3 bases, J lost 5 bases, and 11 bases stayed unmatched. This clonotype was observed at least ten times. Hyperthyroidism of Graves' type that showed no ophthalmopathy progression within 18 months was stable. The hyperthyroidism was newly diagnosed and had lasted under 2 months; the patients were aged 18 to 65. The diagnostic basis comprised clinical symptoms, serum thyroxine and TRAb, thyroid ultrasound and orbital computed tomography. RNA transcripts yielded amplified TCR beta CDR3 regions. TCR CDR3 underwent first-round RT-PCR with the HTBI primer set. Using its own MiXCR run on the multiplex PCR reads, TCRdb lists one record per CDR3 protein. This sample has hundreds of thousands of distinct CDR3 sequences, with less than 15% found just once.

This clonotype originated in a woman under 30 with Graves' hyperthyroidism. The chain joins TRBV20-1 to TRBJ2-1; 9 bases align to TRBD1. The sample comprised blood. The CDR3 DNA is TGCAGTGCTAGCCCCCACAGAGGACAGGGGAACAATGAGCAGTTCTTC. Protein: CSASPHRGQGNNEQFF.